These T cell receptor beta chains were read from a single sample in a study of T cells in tuberculosis. Profiling relied on immunoSEQ multiplex PCR, and the TCRdb table lists in-frame clones only, not all of them. The sample lists approximately 29,000 clones; around 90% were seen once. The specimen was PBMCs. The receptors were sampled from a donor between 10 and 35 years old with latent tuberculosis or without tuberculosis infection. Each CDR3 is given with its conserved first and last residue. A D gene is named only where the DNA matches it firmly. Size tells how often a clone was seen (once, few, many) or the class of an expanded clone, and some rows leave it out.

v_gene	abundance	d_gene	j_gene	CDR3aa	CDR3nt
TRBV10-3	NA	TRBD1	TRBJ2-1	CAISGTGAGEQFF	TGTGCCATCAGTGGAACAGGGGCGGGTGAGCAGTTCTTC
TRBV6-5	once	NA	TRBJ1-6	CASSPNRAPLHF	TGTGCCAGCAGCCCGAACAGGGCTCCCCTCCACTTT
TRBV28	NA	NA	TRBJ1-4	CASSLPGADSREETNEKLFF	TGTGCCAGCAGTTTACCAGGCGCTGACAGCAGGGAGGAAACTAATGAAAAACTGTTTTTT
TRBV2	medium-sized	NA	TRBJ2-2	CASTQEAGELFF	TGTGCCAGCACACAAGAGGCCGGGGAGCTGTTTTTT
TRBV4-1	NA	NA	TRBJ2-7	CASSPLDPGEQYF	TGCGCCAGCAGCCCGCTAGACCCCGGCGAGCAGTACTTC
TRBV2	NA	NA	TRBJ1-2	CASVNPSFEAYHGYTF	TGTGCCAGCGTAAACCCCTCCTTTGAGGCATACCATGGCTACACCTTC
TRBV11-1	NA	NA	TRBJ1-2	CASSSSPNYGYTF	TGTGCCAGCAGCTCGAGCCCTAACTATGGCTACACCTTC
TRBV7-2	NA	NA	TRBJ2-3	CASSLAQLASDTQYF	TGTGCCAGCAGCTTAGCTCAACTAGCCTCAGATACGCAGTATTTT
TRBV28	NA	NA	TRBJ1-5	CASSPLSNQPQHF	TGTGCCAGCAGCCCTCTGTCTAATCAGCCCCAGCATTTT
TRBV19	NA	TRBD1	TRBJ2-7	CASGTGRGEQYF	TGTGCCAGTGGGACAGGGAGGGGCGAGCAGTACTTC
TRBV5-6	NA	NA	TRBJ1-4	CASSSTAGNEKLFF	TGTGCCAGCAGCTCCACTGCCGGTAATGAAAAACTGTTTTTT
TRBV7-9	NA	NA	TRBJ2-1	CASSPREGGLYNEQFF	TGTGCCAGCAGCCCGAGGGAGGGGGGACTCTACAATGAGCAGTTCTTC
TRBV11-3	NA	NA	TRBJ2-2	CASTAGQVNTGELFF	TGTGCCAGCACCGCGGGGCAGGTGAACACCGGGGAGCTGTTTTTT
TRBV6-5	NA	TRBD2	TRBJ2-7	CASSFGTSGYEQYF	TGTGCCAGCAGTTTCGGGACTAGCGGCTACGAGCAGTACTTC
TRBV19	NA	NA	TRBJ2-2	CASSIYGQNTGELFF	TGTGCCAGTAGTATCTATGGGCAGAACACCGGGGAGCTGTTTTTT
TRBV5-4	NA	TRBD2	TRBJ2-3	CASSPTGTSGGTDTQYF	TGTGCCAGCAGCCCCACGGGGACTAGCGGGGGAACAGATACGCAGTATTTT
TRBV6-5	few	NA	TRBJ1-5	CASSYRGPGQPQHF	TGTGCCAGCAGTTATCGAGGGCCGGGTCAGCCCCAGCATTTT
TRBV28	NA	TRBD1	TRBJ1-5	CASSLWTGVRGQPQHF	TGTGCCAGCAGTTTGTGGACAGGGGTAAGGGGTCAGCCCCAGCATTTT
TRBV10-3	NA	NA	TRBJ1-1	CAISESAGRNTEAFF	TGTGCCATCAGTGAGTCGGCGGGGAGGAACACTGAAGCTTTCTTT
TRBV7-6	NA	NA	TRBJ2-7	CASSPRGGGQYF	TGTGCCAGCAGCCCCCGAGGGGGTGGGCAGTACTTC
TRBV29-1	NA	TRBD1	TRBJ1-2	CSVGRDRDYGYTF	TGCAGCGTTGGACGGGACAGAGACTATGGCTACACCTTC
TRBV6-5	NA	TRBD1	TRBJ2-7	CASSYSRGQAAYEQYF	TGTGCCAGCAGTTACAGCCGGGGACAGGCCGCCTACGAGCAGTACTTC
TRBV4-3	NA	TRBD1	TRBJ1-5	CASSLNRQGPEGSNQPQHF	TGCGCCAGCAGCCTTAACCGACAGGGCCCAGAGGGAAGCAATCAGCCCCAGCATTTT
TRBV29-1	NA	NA	TRBJ1-5	CSVEASAGQPQHF	TGCAGCGTTGAAGCGTCGGCGGGTCAGCCCCAGCATTTT
TRBV5-1	NA	TRBD1	TRBJ2-3	CASSSTGDQGTDTQYF	TGCGCCAGCAGCTCTACAGGGGACCAAGGCACAGATACGCAGTATTTT
TRBV6-1	few	NA	TRBJ2-7	CASKRTYEQYF	TGTGCCAGCAAGCGGACCTACGAGCAGTACTTC
TRBV7-6	NA	NA	TRBJ1-3	CASSSPGWGNTIYF	TGTGCCAGCAGCTCCCCAGGGTGGGGAAACACCATATATTTT
TRBV2	NA	TRBD1	TRBJ1-1	CASTGQGGAEAFF	TGTGCCAGCACTGGACAGGGGGGGGCTGAAGCTTTCTTT
TRBV5-1	once	TRBD1	TRBJ2-1	CASSLFAWVWSGTDSYNEQFF	TGCGCCAGCAGCTTGTTCGCTTGGGTTTGGTCCGGGACAGACTCCTACAATGAGCAGTTCTTC
TRBV7-7	NA	TRBD2	TRBJ2-2	CASSLEPSGAANTGELFF	TGTGCCAGCAGCTTAGAGCCTAGCGGGGCCGCGAACACCGGGGAGCTGTTTTTT